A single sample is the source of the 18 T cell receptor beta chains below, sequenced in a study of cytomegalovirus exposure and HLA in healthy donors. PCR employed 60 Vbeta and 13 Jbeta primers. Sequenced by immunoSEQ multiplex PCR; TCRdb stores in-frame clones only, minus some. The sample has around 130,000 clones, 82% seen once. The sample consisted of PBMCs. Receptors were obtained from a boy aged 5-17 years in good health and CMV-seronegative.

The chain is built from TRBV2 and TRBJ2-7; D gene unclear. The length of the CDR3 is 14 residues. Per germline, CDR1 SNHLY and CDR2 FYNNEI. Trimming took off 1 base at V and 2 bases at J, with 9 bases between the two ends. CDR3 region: CASSEELTAYEQYF. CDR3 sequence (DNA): TGTGCCAGCAGTGAAGAGTTGACTGCCTACGAGCAGTACTTC.

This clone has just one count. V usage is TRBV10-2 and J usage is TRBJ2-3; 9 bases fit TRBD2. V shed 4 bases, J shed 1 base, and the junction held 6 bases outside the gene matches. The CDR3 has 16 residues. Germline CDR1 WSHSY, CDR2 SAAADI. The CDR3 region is CASSAGSGSRTDTQYF. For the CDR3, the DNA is TGCGCCAGCAGTGCGGGTAGCGGGAGCCGCACAGATACGCAGTATTTT.

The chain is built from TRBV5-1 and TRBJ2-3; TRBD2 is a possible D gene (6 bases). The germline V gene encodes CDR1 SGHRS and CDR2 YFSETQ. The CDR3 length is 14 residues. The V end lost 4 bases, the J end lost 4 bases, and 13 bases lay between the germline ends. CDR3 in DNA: TGCGCCAGCAGCAGATTAACTAGCCCAGATACGCAGTATTTT. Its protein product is CASSRLTSPDTQYF.

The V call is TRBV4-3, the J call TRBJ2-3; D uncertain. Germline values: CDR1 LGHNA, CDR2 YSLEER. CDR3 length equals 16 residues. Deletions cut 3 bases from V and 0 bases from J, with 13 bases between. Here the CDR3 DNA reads TGCGCCAGCAGCCACGGCTACCCGACTAGCACAGATACGCAGTATTTT. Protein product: CASSHGYPTSTDTQYF.

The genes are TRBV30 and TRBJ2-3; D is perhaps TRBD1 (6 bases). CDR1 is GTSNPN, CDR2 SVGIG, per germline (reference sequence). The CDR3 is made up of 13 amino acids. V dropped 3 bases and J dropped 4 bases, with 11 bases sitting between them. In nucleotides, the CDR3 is TGTGCCTGGAGCCATACAGGGCCAGATACGCAGTATTTT. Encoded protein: CAWSHTGPDTQYF.

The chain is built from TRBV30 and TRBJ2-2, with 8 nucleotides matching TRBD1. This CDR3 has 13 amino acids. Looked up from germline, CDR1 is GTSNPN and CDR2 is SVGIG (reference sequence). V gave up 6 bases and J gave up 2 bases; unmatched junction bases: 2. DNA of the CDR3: TGTGCCTGCGACAGGGGAAACACCGGGGAGCTGTTTTTT. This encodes CACDRGNTGELFF.

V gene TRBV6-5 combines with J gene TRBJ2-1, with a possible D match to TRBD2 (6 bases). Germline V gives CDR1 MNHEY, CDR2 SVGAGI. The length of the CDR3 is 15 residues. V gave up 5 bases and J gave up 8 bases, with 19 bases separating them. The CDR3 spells CASSPRDSSYDEQFF. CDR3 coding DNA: TGTGCCAGCAGTCCCCGGGACTCATCTTACGATGAGCAGTTCTTC.

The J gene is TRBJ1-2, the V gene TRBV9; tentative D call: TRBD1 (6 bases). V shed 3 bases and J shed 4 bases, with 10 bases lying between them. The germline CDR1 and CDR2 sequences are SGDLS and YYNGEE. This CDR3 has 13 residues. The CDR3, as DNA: TGTGCCAGCAGCGCGACAGGAGGCTATGGCTACACCTTC. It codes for CASSATGGYGYTF.

The CDR3 reads CASSLGRGGRAVRDEQYF. The CDR3 DNA sequence: TGTGCCAGCAGCTTAGGCCGGGGCGGGAGGGCCGTCAGGGACGAGCAGTACTTC. The V call is TRBV13, the J call TRBJ2-7; 9 bases are shared with TRBD2. This CDR3 region has 18 residues. Losses at the gene ends were 0 bases for V and 5 bases for J; bases not matched to a gene: 14. Germline V gives CDR1 PRHDT, CDR2 FYEKMQ (reference sequence).

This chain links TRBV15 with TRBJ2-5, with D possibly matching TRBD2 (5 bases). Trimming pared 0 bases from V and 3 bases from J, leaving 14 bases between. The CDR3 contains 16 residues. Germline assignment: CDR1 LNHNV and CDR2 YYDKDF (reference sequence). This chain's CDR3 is CATSREGSGRKETQYF. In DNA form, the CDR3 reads TGTGCCACCAGCAGAGAGGGAAGCGGCAGGAAAGAGACCCAGTACTTC.

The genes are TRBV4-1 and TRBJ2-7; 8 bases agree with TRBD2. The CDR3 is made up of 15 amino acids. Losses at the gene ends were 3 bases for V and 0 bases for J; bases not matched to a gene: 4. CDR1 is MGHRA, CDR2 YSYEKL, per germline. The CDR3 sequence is CASSQPGTSSYEQYF. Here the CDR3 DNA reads TGCGCCAGCAGCCAGCCGGGGACTAGCTCCTACGAGCAGTACTTC.

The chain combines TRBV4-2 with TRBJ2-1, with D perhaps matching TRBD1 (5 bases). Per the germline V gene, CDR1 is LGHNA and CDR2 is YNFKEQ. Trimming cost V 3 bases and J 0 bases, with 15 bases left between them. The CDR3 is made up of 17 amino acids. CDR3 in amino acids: CASSHPETVDSYNEQFF. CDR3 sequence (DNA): TGTGCCAGCAGCCACCCGGAGACAGTCGACTCCTACAATGAGCAGTTCTTC.

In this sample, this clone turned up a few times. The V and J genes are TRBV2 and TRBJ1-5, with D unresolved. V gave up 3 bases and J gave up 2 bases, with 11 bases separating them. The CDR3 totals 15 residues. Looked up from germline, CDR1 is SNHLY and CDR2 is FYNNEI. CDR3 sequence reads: CASSDLGGGNQPQHF. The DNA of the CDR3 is TGTGCCAGCAGTGACTTGGGAGGAGGCAATCAGCCCCAGCATTTT.

CDR3 bases: TGTGCCAGCAGTTACTCGACCGACAGGGCCTCGGGCACCATATATTTT. Its protein product is CASSYSTDRASGTIYF. The J gene is TRBJ1-3, the V gene TRBV6-5; 7 nucleotides agree with TRBD1. Unmatched junction bases numbered 11, after V lost 0 bases and J lost 9 bases. The CDR3 totals 16 residues. Germline V gene data show CDR1 as MNHEY and CDR2 as SVGAGI.

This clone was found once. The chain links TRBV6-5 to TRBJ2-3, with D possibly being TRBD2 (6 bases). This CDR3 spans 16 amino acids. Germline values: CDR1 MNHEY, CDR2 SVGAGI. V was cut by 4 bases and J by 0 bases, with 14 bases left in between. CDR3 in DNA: TGTGCCAGCAGTTCCCAGGTTGCGGGGAGCACAGATACGCAGTATTTT. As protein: CASSSQVAGSTDTQYF.

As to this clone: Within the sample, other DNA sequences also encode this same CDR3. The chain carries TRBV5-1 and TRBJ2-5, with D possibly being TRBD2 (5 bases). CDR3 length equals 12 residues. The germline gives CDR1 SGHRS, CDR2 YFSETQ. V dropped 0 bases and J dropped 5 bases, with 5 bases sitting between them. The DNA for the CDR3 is TGCGCCAGCAGCTTGGCGGGGGAGACCCAGTACTTC. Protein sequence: CASSLAGETQYF.

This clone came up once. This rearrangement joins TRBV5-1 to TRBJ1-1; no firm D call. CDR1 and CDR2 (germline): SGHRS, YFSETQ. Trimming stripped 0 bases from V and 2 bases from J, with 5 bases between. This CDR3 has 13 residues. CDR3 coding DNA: TGCGCCAGCAGCTTGGATATTAACACTGAAGCTTTCTTT. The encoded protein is CASSLDINTEAFF.

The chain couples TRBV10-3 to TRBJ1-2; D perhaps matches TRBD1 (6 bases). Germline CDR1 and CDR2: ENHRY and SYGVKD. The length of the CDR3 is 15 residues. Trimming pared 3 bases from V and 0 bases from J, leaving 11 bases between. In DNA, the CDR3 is TGTGCCATCAGTGAAGGGGGATCGACTAACTATGGCTACACCTTC. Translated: CAISEGGSTNYGYTF.